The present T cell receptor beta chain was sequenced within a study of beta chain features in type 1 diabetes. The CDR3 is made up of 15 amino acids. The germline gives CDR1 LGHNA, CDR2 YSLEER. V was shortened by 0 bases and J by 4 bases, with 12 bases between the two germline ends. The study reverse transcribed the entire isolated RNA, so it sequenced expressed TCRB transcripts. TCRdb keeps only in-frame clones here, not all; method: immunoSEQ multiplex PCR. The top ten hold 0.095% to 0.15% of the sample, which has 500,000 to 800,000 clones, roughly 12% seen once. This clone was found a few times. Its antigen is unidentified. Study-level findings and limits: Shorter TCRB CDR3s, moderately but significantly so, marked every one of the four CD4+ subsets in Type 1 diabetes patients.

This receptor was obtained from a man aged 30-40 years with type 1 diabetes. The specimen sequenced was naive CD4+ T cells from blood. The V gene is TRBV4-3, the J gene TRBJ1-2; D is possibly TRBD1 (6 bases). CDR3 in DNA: TGCGCCAGCAGCCAAGATGGCGCAGGGGTCTATGGCTACACCTTC. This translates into CASSQDGAGVYGYTF.